This T cell receptor beta chain was obtained from a study of blood T cell repertoires in COVID-19 (dated by TCRdb to the early 2020s). Background for the entire study: The collaborator samples originated in the United States, Italy and Spain and spanned the acute and convalescent phases of COVID-19. The material from the prospective study consisted of cDNA or gDNA derived from T cells, B-cell-depleted T cells, or PBMCs. Deeply sampled blood TCRbeta repertoires from subjects exposed to, actively infected with, or recovered from COVID-19 were included in the dataset. A freely available public database, intended as a resource for researchers studying the immune response to SARS-CoV-2, is where the repertoires were released. Samples were obtained from the ongoing ImmuneRACE study (first 160 participants) and from 950 to 1,500 subjects provided by 6 global collaborators. A de-identified subject ID, COVID-19 status, age in years and sex were almost always included in the sample metadata. Where available, HLA class I and class II types were obtained from metadata supplied by the sample provider rather than from assay-based typing. Beyond this particular receptor, the publication reports: The amount of clinical and demographic metadata varied by source and participant and was provided uncurated.

TCRbeta CDR3 regions were amplified from genomic DNA using the immunoSEQ Assay, a bias-controlled multiplex PCR. Regarding the original processing steps: The number of nucleated cells in each sample was estimated from the amplification of reference gene primers within the assay. Sequence reads were collapsed and filtered to measure the absolute abundance of every unique TCRbeta CDR3 rearrangement. For each sample, productive Simpson clonality was calculated as the square root of Simpson's diversity index across productive rearrangements. TCRdb re-hosts the immuneACCESS table, in-frame sequences only. Its copies lack some clones; in the studies checked, an unresolved V gene accounts for under half of them, and the cause for the rest is not known. V and J calls and clone size come straight from that table; D and trimming were deduced from the DNA. The table for this sample lists about 180,000 clones; approximately 83% of them were counted only once. Of the sample, roughly 7.2% is held by the ten largest clones.

A word on this clone: What antigen it recognizes has not been identified. Base qualities are not at hand, and no much larger clone is one base apart.

One collaborating source in Seattle enrolled patients during active infection and followed them longitudinally through the course of disease. Collaborating institutions collected whole blood in K2EDTA tubes following their own protocols. For TCRbeta analysis, collaborators shipped samples as frozen whole blood, isolated PBMCs, or DNA extracted from either of those sample types. The CDR3 contains 15 residues, cysteine and phenylalanine counted. Only the CDR3 DNA stays, 45 bases, in frame from base 1. Via the germline V gene, CDR1 is SGHRS and CDR2 YFSETQ. V is clipped by 0 bases and J by 0 bases, and the sequence between their germline boundaries is 7 bases long.

The clonotype comes from a woman aged 40 to 50 with COVID-19, enrolled during active disease. Specimen: peripheral blood. The rearrangement combines TRBV5-1 with TRBJ1-5; the D gene is not confidently resolved. The nucleotide sequence is TGCGCCAGCAGCTTGGACGGTAGTAGCAATCAGCCCCAGCATTTT. This yields the protein CASSLDGSSNQPQHF.